The TCR beta chain under discussion was sequenced for a study of beta chain features in type 1 diabetes. The CDR3 is 11 residues long. V was cut by 7 bases and J by 6 bases, with 9 bases left in between. CDR1 is LNHDA, CDR2 SQIVND, per germline (reference sequence). Overall study findings and caveats: Researchers report that Type 1 diabetes patients had moderately but significantly shorter TCRB CDR3s across all four CD4+ subsets. The naive, central memory and Treg TCRB repertoires showed an apparent similarity that was greater among patients than among healthy donors.

Notes on this clone: Its antigen is not identified.

Since all of the isolated RNA was reverse transcribed, expressed TCRB transcripts were what got sequenced. Data came from immunoSEQ multiplex PCR; TCRdb stores just in-frame clones and leaves some out. The sample has 45,000 to 60,000 clones; around 60% are singletons. The chain is built from TRBV19 and TRBJ1-1; D uncertain. The TCR originated in a woman in her 30s with type 1 diabetes. The sample was stem cell memory CD4+ T cells from blood. DNA for the CDR3: TGTGCCAGTACCACAAGATCTGAAGCTTTCTTT. This codes for CASTTRSEAFF.